The 3 T cell receptor beta chains given below trace back to one sample, sequenced in a study of regulatory T cells in long-lasting Graves disease. Building the TCR beta libraries relied on iRepertoire HTBI primers, and CDR3 regions underwent Arm-PCR. TCRdb analysed the multiplex PCR reads with MiXCR anew, one entry per CDR3 protein. The sample holds about 460,000 distinct CDR3 sequences, about 20% seen once. Time point of the sample: persistent/refractory GD, antithyroid drugs over 5 years with positive TRAb. PBMC-extracted RNA yielded the TCR library. This specimen was peripheral blood mononuclear cells (PBMCs), taken when the disease was refractory, from a patient treated with antithyroid drugs. These receptors originate from a female donor with Graves disease.

The V call is TRBV19, the J call TRBJ1-5; TRBD1 matches at 7 bases. Trimming at V came to 3 bases and at J to 1 base, leaving 12 bases not matched to a gene. There are 18 residues in the CDR3. In germline, CDR1 is LNHDA, CDR2 SQIVND (reference sequence). The CDR3 protein is CASSILGRGISSNQPQHF. In DNA form, the CDR3 reads TGTGCCAGTAGTATTCTCGGCAGGGGGATTTCGAGCAATCAGCCCCAGCATTTT. The variable domain in full, with the rest retrieved from reference TRBV19 and TRBJ1-5, is DGGITQSPKYLFRKEGQNVTLSCEQNLNHDAMYWYRQDPGQGLRLIYYSQIVNDFQKGDIAEGYSVSREKKESFPLTVTSAQKNPTAFYLCASSILGRGISSNQPQHFGDGTRLSIL.

This clonotype was observed at least ten times. The CDR3 DNA is TGTGCCAGCAGTTACTCGAGGGGGAATGGCTACACCTTC. Protein: CASSYSRGNGYTF. The J gene is TRBJ1-2, the V gene TRBV6-5; D may be TRBD1 (6 bases). CDR1 and CDR2 (germline): MNHEY, SVGAGI. The CDR3 is 13 residues long. V was clipped by 0 bases and J by 6 bases, with 8 bases between them.

The genes are TRBV10-3 and TRBJ2-7, with 8 positions matching TRBD1. V gave up 6 bases and J gave up 4 bases; unmatched junction bases: 2. Per the germline V gene, CDR1 is ENHRY and CDR2 is SYGVKD. There are 12 residues in the CDR3. The CDR3 bases are TGTGCCATCAGGGACAGGGCTTACGAGCAGTACTTC. Protein product: CAIRDRAYEQYF.